Listed below are T cell receptor beta chains from one sample, sequenced in a study of Ad26.COV2.S vaccination and SARS-CoV-2 variants. The assay was immunoSEQ multiplex PCR, and TCRdb's table has in-frame clones only and misses some. The sample carries about 350,000 clones, under 95% recorded once. The sequenced sample was peripheral blood, obtained after recovery from COVID-19. The receptors here all came from a human donor who had recovered from COVID-19. Both conserved end residues are part of each CDR3. D genes are given only for firm matches. A clone size is listed for some rows: how often the clone was seen (once, few, many), or a class if it is expanded.

>NA|TRBJ2-7|TRBV7-9|NA
TGTGCCAGCAGCCCCAAGACCCTCTCCCGGTTGCACGAGCAGTACTTC
CASSPKTLSRLHEQYF
>NA|TRBJ2-7|TRBV6-4|NA
TGTGCCAGCAGTCCCGAGTTTTGGGGAGAGCAGTACTTC
CASSPEFWGEQYF
>NA|TRBJ1-1|TRBV5-1|NA
TGCGCCAGCAGCACCGGACAGAACTATAGTGAAGCTTTCTTT
CASSTGQNYSEAFF
>NA|TRBJ1-2|TRBV4-2|NA
TGTGCCAGCAGCCAAGATGGGCCTAACTATGGCTACACCTTC
CASSQDGPNYGYTF
>NA|TRBJ1-3|TRBV13|NA
TGTGCCAGCAGACCCAGGAGCTCTGGAAACACCATATATTTT
CASRPRSSGNTIYF
>TRBD1|TRBJ1-2|TRBV6-6|few
TGTGCCGGACTCATGACAGGGAAGGACTATGGCTACACCTTC
CAGLMTGKDYGYTF
>NA|TRBJ2-1|TRBV27|NA
TGTGCCAGCAGTTTAAGCGGTGAAGCCCCAATGCATGAGCAGTTCTTC
CASSLSGEAPMHEQFF
>NA|TRBJ1-2|TRBV19|NA
TGTGCCAGTAGTAGGGTTGGCTACACCTTC
CASSRVGYTF
>NA|TRBJ1-1|TRBV6-4|NA
TGTGCCAGCAGTGACCTGGGGGTCACTGAAGCTTTCTTT
CASSDLGVTEAFF
>NA|TRBJ1-2|TRBV27|once
TGTGCCAGCAGTTCGGGACCCTATGGCTACACCTTC
CASSSGPYGYTF
>TRBD1|TRBJ2-3|TRBV6-8|once
TGTGCCAGCAGCGAGGGACAGGGGGCAGGGGATACGCAGTATTTT
CASSEGQGAGDTQYF
>NA|TRBJ1-5|TRBV2|NA
TGTGCCAGCAGTGAAGCGCTTGGTAGGAAAAATAGCAATCAGCCCCAGCATTTT
CASSEALGRKNSNQPQHF
>NA|TRBJ1-2|TRBV10-2|few
TGCGCCAGCAGGTCGGGGTGGGGCTACACCTTC
CASRSGWGYTF
>NA|TRBJ2-1|TRBV7-9|NA
TGTGCCAGCAGCCCTAGCGCCCCCAATGAGCAGTTCTTC
CASSPSAPNEQFF
>NA|TRBJ1-1|TRBV11-1|NA
TGTGCCAGCAGCCAGGGACTTCTGAACACTGAAGCTTTCTTT
CASSQGLLNTEAFF
>TRBD1|TRBJ2-1|TRBV10-3|NA
TGTGCCATCTCACCGCGGGACAGGACAAGCTCCTACAATGAGCAGTTCTTC
CAISPRDRTSSYNEQFF
>NA|TRBJ2-5|TRBV5-1|NA
TGCGCCAGCAGCTTGGGGCAGCAAGAGACCCAGTACTTC
CASSLGQQETQYF
>NA|TRBJ2-3|TRBV18|NA
TGTGCCAGCTCACCCCTGGAGCAGCATACGCAGTATTTT
CASSPLEQHTQYF
>TRBD1|TRBJ2-5|TRBV6-5|once
TGTGCCAGCAGTTACTCCGGGACAGGGATGGAGACCCAGTACTTC
CASSYSGTGMETQYF
>TRBD1|TRBJ2-3|TRBV10-3|NA
TGTGCCATCAGTGAGGCCGGGACAGGACCTACAGATACGCAGTATTTT
CAISEAGTGPTDTQYF
>NA|TRBJ2-1|TRBV5-1|NA
TGCGCCAGCAGCCAGCGGGACAGAGGGATCGGGGAGCAGTTCTTC
CASSQRDRGIGEQFF
>TRBD1|TRBJ2-5|TRBV18|once
TGTGCCAGCTCACCACCACAGGGGGTCCAAGAGACCCAGTACTTC
CASSPPQGVQETQYF
>NA|TRBJ1-1|TRBV6-1|NA
TGTGCCAGCAGTGAGGGGGTCCTGAACACTGAAGCTTTCTTT
CASSEGVLNTEAFF
>NA|TRBJ1-5|TRBV11-2|NA
TGTGCCAGCAGCCAGTCGGGGACCAATCAGCCCCAGCATTTT
CASSQSGTNQPQHF
>TRBD1|TRBJ1-1|TRBV24-1|few
TGTGCCACCAGTGATCCTGACAGGGTGAACACTGAAGCTTTCTTT
CATSDPDRVNTEAFF
>TRBD1|TRBJ1-2|TRBV5-1|NA
TGCGCCAGTCGCCCGCCTGGGACAGACTTCCTTTATGGCTACACCTTC
CASRPPGTDFLYGYTF
>NA|TRBJ1-1|TRBV27|NA
TGTGCCAGCAGTTTAAAGGGCTGGACTTTCTTT
CASSLKGWTFF
>TRBD1|TRBJ2-7|TRBV9|NA
TGTGCCAGCAGCGTAACACCCGGGGAGACAGGGACCGGCTACGAGCAGTACTTC
CASSVTPGETGTGYEQYF
>NA|TRBJ1-3|TRBV3-1/TRBV3-2|NA
TGTGCCAGCAGCCAACAGGGTCATGGAAACACCATATATTTT
CASSQQGHGNTIYF
>TRBD2|TRBJ2-5|TRBV7-2|NA
TGTGCCAGCAGCTTAGGAGCGGGGGCCCTAGAGACCCAGTACTTC
CASSLGAGALETQYF
>TRBD1|TRBJ1-5|TRBV2|once
TGTGCCAGCAGTGAAAGGTCAGGGGGGGGCAATCAGCCCCAGCATTTT
CASSERSGGGNQPQHF
>TRBD1|TRBJ1-2|TRBV15|NA
TGTGCCACCAGCAGAGTTATGGGACAGGAGTATGGCTACACCTTC
CATSRVMGQEYGYTF
>NA|TRBJ2-5|TRBV7-5|once
TGTGCCAGAAGGGGGTTCGAGGGACCGGGGACCCAGTACTTC
CARRGFEGPGTQYF
>TRBD1|TRBJ2-7|TRBV29-1|NA
TGCAGCGTTGTCAGGGGGCGCGTGAACGAGCAGTACTTC
CSVVRGRVNEQYF
>TRBD1|TRBJ1-2|TRBV3-1/TRBV3-2|NA
TGTGCCAGCAGCCTCCGGACAGGGGGCGACTATGGCTACACCTTC
CASSLRTGGDYGYTF